This T cell receptor (beta chain) was obtained from a study of T cell responses to AZD1222 COVID-19 vaccine. Data came from immunoSEQ multiplex PCR; TCRdb stores just in-frame clones and leaves some out. Of approximately 96,000 clones in the sample, 85% to 90% are singletons; the top ten hold approximately 5.6%. As for this clone: The target antigen is unknown.

Pooling was applied to second doses at about 4 or about 12 weeks. Overall study findings and caveats: Repertoires were sampled only after the peak T cell response. The span of vaccine-associated CD4 TCRs extended across spike, with dominance at 160-218 and 743-854. Nearly half of spike-specific TCRs reportedly go after variant regions that carry no mutations.

The CDR3 covers 13 residues. The V gene lost 2 bases and the J gene lost 7 bases, with 11 bases spanning the gap. Germline V gene lookup returns CDR1 MNHNS and CDR2 SASEGT. This sequence joins TRBV6-1 and TRBJ1-2; no clear D gene. The sample in question was peripheral blood, obtained 28 days after the second AZD1222 dose. The sequence was obtained from an adult who received the AZD1222 COVID-19 vaccine. CDR3 nucleotides: TGTGCCAGCAGTGAAACCGGATTCGGTGGCTACACCTTC. This codes for CASSETGFGGYTF.